This TCR beta chain is drawn from a study of PD-1 blockade in classical Hodgkin lymphoma. This clone was seen just once. Antigen: not known. Time point of the sample: cycle 4 day 1 (C4D1), after 5 to 7 weeks of nivolumab. All trial patients relapsed after autologous stem cell transplantation. Data came from immunoSEQ multiplex PCR; TCRdb stores just in-frame clones and leaves some out. The sample yields 8,000 or so clones, over 80% seen once. General observations from the study: Significant TCR diversity gains by C4D1 occurred in CD4+ but not CD8+ cells.

V was clipped by 1 base and J by 7 bases, with 16 bases between them. From germline, CDR1 is GTSNPN and CDR2 SVGIG (reference sequence). The CDR3 has 14 amino acids. The clonotype comes from a human donor with classical Hodgkin lymphoma. This specimen consisted of peripheral blood mononuclear cells (PBMCs), obtained before the fourth cycle of nivolumab. The chain recombines TRBV30 with TRBJ2-5; D may be TRBD1 (6 bases). The CDR3 reads CAWSAGGGAGTQYF. CDR3 coding DNA: TGTGCCTGGAGTGCTGGTGGGGGCGCTGGGACCCAGTACTTC.